Each of the 19 T cell receptor beta chains below was sequenced from the same sample in a study of blood T cells in healthy people across ages. Alongside a J-beta primer mix, a sample-barcoded 5' primer served in a second PCR lasting about 7 to 12 cycles. TCRdb called the 5' RACE reads again in MiXCR, with one record for every CDR3 protein. Found here are hundreds of thousands of distinct CDR3 sequences, approximately 31% of them singletons; the top ten hold 15%. The source material was blood. These receptors were taken from a woman older than 75 in good health.

The rearrangement joins TRBV5-1 to TRBJ1-5; D is undetermined. The V end was cut by 0 bases, the J end by 7 bases, with 11 bases between. CDR3 length: 14 residues. Germline lookup yields CDR1 SGHRS and CDR2 YFSETQ. The CDR3 DNA is TGCGCCAGCAGCTTGGTACAGAGCCAACAGCCCCAGCATTTT. Protein sequence: CASSLVQSQQPQHF. Supplemented by reference TRBV5-1 and TRBJ1-5, the full variable domain reads KAGVTQTPRYLIKTRGQQVTLSCSPISGHRSVSWYQQTPGQGLQFLFEYFSETQRNKGNFPGRFSGRQFSNSRSEMNVSTLELGDSALYLCASSLVQSQQPQHFGDGTRLSIL.

This chain joins TRBV12-3 or TRBV12-4 and TRBJ1-4, with D perhaps TRBD1 (5 bases). CDR3 length equals 14 residues. V was clipped by 5 bases and J by 4 bases, with 11 bases between them. CDR3 nucleotides: TGTGCCAGCAGTCGTCCAGGGATTAATGAAAAACTGTTTTTT. Amino acid sequence: CASSRPGINEKLFF.

CDR3 protein: CAWSDPFPRKESNQPQHF. The CDR3, as DNA: TGTGCCTGGAGTGATCCGTTCCCCAGGAAGGAGTCGAATCAGCCCCAGCATTTT. The rearrangement uses TRBV30 and TRBJ1-5, with no clear D. Germline lookup yields CDR1 GTSNPN and CDR2 SVGIG (reference sequence). This CDR3 is 18 amino acids long. With 1 base removed from V and 4 bases from J, the gap between germline ends came to 23 bases. The full variable domain, in which reference TRBV30 and TRBJ1-5 provide the parts outside the CDR3, is SQTIHQWPATLVQPVGSPLSLECTVEGTSNPNLYWYRQAAGRGLQLLFYSVGIGQISSEVPQNLSASRPQDRQFILSSKKLLLSDSGFYLCAWSDPFPRKESNQPQHFGDGTRLSIL.

To note about this clonotype: One end of the junction varies from germline; a read error may be responsible. V usage is TRBV2 and J usage is TRBJ1-2, with 8 nucleotides matching TRBD1. The CDR3 covers 14 residues. Germline CDR1 SNHLY, CDR2 FYNNEI. The CDR3 here is CVSSEVPGGFGYTF. The CDR3 coding sequence is TGTGTCAGCAGTGAAGTTCCAGGGGGCTTTGGCTACACCTTC.

This clonotype was counted only a few times. The J gene is TRBJ1-2, the V gene TRBV6-1, with TRBD1 as a possible D gene (6 bases). Trimming stripped 2 bases from V and 7 bases from J, with 17 bases between. The CDR3 has 15 amino acids. In germline, CDR1 is MNHNS, CDR2 SASEGT. Here the CDR3 DNA reads TGTGCCAGCAGTGAATCGAGGGGGGGATTCGGTGGCTACACCTTC. Amino acids: CASSESRGGFGGYTF.

This clonotype was counted many times. V gene TRBV20-1 combines with J gene TRBJ2-1; TRBD2 aligns across 8 bases. Trimming took 0 bases from V and 7 from J; bases not matched to a gene: 11. Germline V gene sequence: CDR1 DFQATT, CDR2 SNEGSKA (reference sequence). CDR3 size: 16 residues. CDR3 sequence (DNA): TGCAGTGCTAGAGACCCCGTAGTAGCGGGGAGGAATGAGCAGTTCTTC. It yields the protein CSARDPVVAGRNEQFF.

This clonotype was seen ten or more times. The genes are TRBV30 and TRBJ2-7; D is perhaps TRBD1 or TRBD2 (5 bases each). From germline, CDR1 is GTSNPN and CDR2 SVGIG (reference sequence). This CDR3 comprises 14 residues. V was pared by 0 bases and J by 3 bases, with 12 bases between. Here the CDR3 reads CAWSVWGRSYEQYF. In DNA form, the CDR3 reads TGTGCCTGGAGTGTCTGGGGGAGAAGCTACGAGCAGTACTTC.

A few counts support this clonotype. V usage is TRBV27 and J usage is TRBJ1-1; D might be TRBD1 (6 bases). The CDR3 has 14 residues. With 5 bases removed from V and 1 base from J, the gap between germline ends came to 11 bases. Germline V gene sequence: CDR1 MNHEY, CDR2 SMNVEV (reference sequence). The CDR3: CASSVGQPNTEAFF. The CDR3 DNA is TGTGCCAGCAGTGTCGGACAGCCGAACACTGAAGCTTTCTTT.

The chain recombines TRBV11-2 with TRBJ1-4, with D unresolved. Germline V gene sequence: CDR1 SGHAT, CDR2 FQNNGV. The V end was cut by 2 bases, the J end by 6 bases, with 13 bases between. The CDR3 covers 15 residues. CDR3 protein: CASSLTKEWHEKLFF. The CDR3 nucleotides are TGTGCCAGCAGCTTAACTAAGGAGTGGCATGAAAAACTGTTTTTT.

This clonotype has just a few counts. This could be a read error, since a much larger clone is one nucleotide away. The chain is built from TRBV27 and TRBJ1-2; D not resolved. Germline V gene data show CDR1 as MNHEY and CDR2 as SMNVEV (reference sequence). The CDR3 is 11 amino acids. V lost 8 bases to trimming and J lost 7 bases, with 11 bases between them. DNA of the CDR3: TGTGCCAGCGGTTCGACTGGTGGCTACACCTTC. It specifies CASGSTGGYTF.

This clonotype was seen at least ten times. The rearrangement links TRBV18 to TRBJ2-1; 9 nucleotides match TRBD2. The trim removed 3 bases at V and 6 bases at J, leaving 6 bases unmatched. From germline, CDR1 is KGHSH and CDR2 LQKENI. There are 15 residues in the CDR3. Written as DNA, the CDR3 is TGTGCCAGCTCACCCCGGGCTAGCGGGATCAATGAGCAGTTCTTC. Its protein product is CASSPRASGINEQFF.

This clonotype was detected many times. The chain has TRBV10-3 and TRBJ2-3; D ambiguous. Germline-derived CDR1 and CDR2 are ENHRY and SYGVKD. CDR3 length: 13 residues. The V end lost 4 bases, the J end lost 2 bases, and 7 bases lay between the germline ends. CDR3 loop: CAISVRTTDTQYF. As DNA, the CDR3 is TGTGCCATCAGTGTAAGAACCACAGATACGCAGTATTTT.

The table lists this clonotype with many counts. The genes are TRBV2 and TRBJ2-7, with no clear D. Germline V gene lookup returns CDR1 SNHLY and CDR2 FYNNEI. Trimming took 6 bases from V and 6 from J, leaving 0 bases between them. CDR3 length equals 8 residues. The CDR3 region is CASSEQYF. The CDR3 nucleotides are TGTGCCAGCAGCGAGCAGTACTTC.

The V gene is TRBV20-1, the J gene TRBJ2-1, with D uncertain. This CDR3 has 15 residues. V lost 2 bases to trimming and J lost 4 bases, with 15 bases between them. Germline V lookup: CDR1 DFQATT, CDR2 SNEGSKA (reference sequence). The CDR3 is CSARKRSERYNEQFF. In DNA, the CDR3 is TGCAGTGCTAGAAAGAGGTCGGAGAGGTACAATGAGCAGTTCTTC.

This clonotype has a count of ten or more. The chain is built from TRBV6-5 and TRBJ2-5; D uncertain. CDR1 and CDR2 (germline): MNHEY, SVGAGI. The CDR3 runs to 15 residues. The V gene lost 4 bases and the J gene lost 5 bases, with 17 bases spanning the gap. The CDR3 protein is CASSFRGLYGETQYF. The CDR3 region has the DNA TGTGCCAGCAGTTTTCGCGGTCTGTATGGGGAGACCCAGTACTTC.

V usage is TRBV20-1 and J usage is TRBJ2-7; D is undetermined. The end of the DNA aligns better with TRBJ2-5, so the J call may be wrong. The germline V gene has CDR1 DFQATT and CDR2 SNEGSKA (reference sequence). CDR3 size: 12 residues. For the CDR3, the DNA is TGCAGTGCTCGGGCCCTGCAAGAGACCCAGTACTTC. It specifies CSARALQETQYF.

Notes on this clonotype: A much larger clone sits a single nucleotide away, making a read error possible. The chain carries TRBV7-2 and TRBJ2-4; perhaps TRBD2 as D (5 bases). The J call may be in error: the DNA end matches TRBJ2-7 better. The CDR3 consists of 13 residues. Germline lookup yields CDR1 SGHTA and CDR2 FQGNSA. CDR3 nucleotides: TGTGCCGGCAGCCCCTTTTGGGGAGACGAGCAGTACTTC. Its translation: CAGSPFWGDEQYF.

Details on this clonotype: A much larger clone lies a single base off, so this may be a read error. The CDR3: CSARMRPTLADTQYF. The CDR3 DNA follows: TGCAGTGCTAGAATGAGGCCGACCCTCGCAGATACGCAGTATTTT. V usage is TRBV20-1 and J usage is TRBJ2-3; unclear D gene. The V gene lost 2 bases and the J gene lost 4 bases, with 16 bases spanning the gap. The CDR3 sequence is 15 residues long. Germline V gene lookup returns CDR1 DFQATT and CDR2 SNEGSKA (reference sequence).

This rearrangement joins TRBV27 to TRBJ1-2; D unresolved. The V gene's germline CDR1 is MNHEY and CDR2 SMNVEV (reference sequence). V was shortened by 11 bases and J by 2 bases, with 18 bases between the two germline ends. The CDR3 has 14 amino acids. The CDR3 region has the DNA TGTGCCGGCAATGCCCCCCGTCCGAACTATGGCTACACCTTC. It specifies CAGNAPRPNYGYTF.